This TCR beta chain derives from a study of cytomegalovirus exposure and HLA in healthy donors. V lost 3 bases and J lost 9, with 16 bases in between. There are 13 residues in the CDR3. Germline CDR1 SGHDT, CDR2 YYEEEE. 13 Jbeta primers and 60 Vbeta primers were used for the PCR. Clones were read by immunoSEQ multiplex PCR, and TCRdb kept only the in-frame ones, dropping some. Found here are 150,000 to 180,000 clones, approximately 75% of them singletons; the top ten hold roughly 2.8%. Sequences were obtained from PBMCs. V and J are TRBV5-6 and TRBJ2-7; weak D call: TRBD2 (6 bases). The sequence came from a man between 18 and 35 years old in good health and CMV-seronegative. CDR3 sequence: CASSSDTLGGQYF. In DNA form, the CDR3 reads TGTGCCAGCAGCTCGGACACTTTGGGAGGGCAGTACTTC.